This TCR beta chain was identified in a study of T cell repertoires in cytomegalovirus infection. TCRdb fed the reads into MiXCR, producing one record per CDR3 protein. The profile shows under 200,000 distinct CDR3 sequences, roughly 27% of them singletons. Sequenced material: PBMCs. This receptor was identified in a human donor in good health (CMV status not recorded). Some clones in this sample may be carry-over from other donors' samples.

In DNA, the CDR3 is TGTGCCAGCAGTCTCGACCCTCGGGGGACCCAGTACTTC. This gives the protein CASSLDPRGTQYF. V is TRBV5-4 and J is TRBJ2-5, with D tentatively TRBD2 (5 bases). Germline assignment: CDR1 SGHNT and CDR2 YYREEE (reference sequence). Deletions cut 5 bases from V and 7 bases from J, with 15 bases between. The CDR3 covers 13 residues. The full variable domain, with the rest looked up from reference TRBV5-4 and TRBJ2-5, is ETGVTQSPTHLIKTRGQQVTLRCSSQSGHNTVSWYQQALGQGPQFIFQYYREEENGRGNFPPRFSGLQFPNYSSELNVNALELDDSALYLCASSLDPRGTQYFGPGTRLLVL.